This paragraph reports one T cell receptor beta chain. Method: immunoSEQ multiplex PCR; TCRdb's copy keeps in-frame clones and lacks some. Altogether 250,000 to 300,000 clones are present, roughly 90% being singletons, with the ten largest covering 1%. Cohort 3 recovery required two negative PCRs, clearance, or symptom resolution. These data are taken from a study of blood T cell repertoires in COVID-19. Study overall: Acute-phase and convalescent COVID-19 samples originated in the United States, Italy and Spain. The cDNA or gDNA used as material had been derived from T cells, B-cell-depleted T cells, or PBMCs.

Trimming removed 4 bases from V and 2 bases from J, with 15 bases in between. From germline, CDR1 is SGHNT and CDR2 YYREEE (reference sequence). The CDR3 runs 15 residues. The rearrangement uses TRBV5-4 and TRBJ1-1, with D possibly being TRBD1 (5 bases). This clonotype originated in a woman aged 30 to 39 who had recovered from COVID-19. The sample taken for sequencing was PBMCs or T cells enriched from blood (not recorded which). The CDR3 sequence is CASSPPRGLNTEAFF. For the CDR3, the DNA is TGTGCCAGCAGCCCCCCAAGGGGCCTAAACACTGAAGCTTTCTTT. The full variable domain, in which reference TRBV5-4 and TRBJ1-1 provide the parts outside the CDR3, is ETGVTQSPTHLIKTRGQQVTLRCSSQSGHNTVSWYQQALGQGPQFIFQYYREEENGRGNFPPRFSGLQFPNYSSELNVNALELDDSALYLCASSPPRGLNTEAFFGQGTRLTVV.